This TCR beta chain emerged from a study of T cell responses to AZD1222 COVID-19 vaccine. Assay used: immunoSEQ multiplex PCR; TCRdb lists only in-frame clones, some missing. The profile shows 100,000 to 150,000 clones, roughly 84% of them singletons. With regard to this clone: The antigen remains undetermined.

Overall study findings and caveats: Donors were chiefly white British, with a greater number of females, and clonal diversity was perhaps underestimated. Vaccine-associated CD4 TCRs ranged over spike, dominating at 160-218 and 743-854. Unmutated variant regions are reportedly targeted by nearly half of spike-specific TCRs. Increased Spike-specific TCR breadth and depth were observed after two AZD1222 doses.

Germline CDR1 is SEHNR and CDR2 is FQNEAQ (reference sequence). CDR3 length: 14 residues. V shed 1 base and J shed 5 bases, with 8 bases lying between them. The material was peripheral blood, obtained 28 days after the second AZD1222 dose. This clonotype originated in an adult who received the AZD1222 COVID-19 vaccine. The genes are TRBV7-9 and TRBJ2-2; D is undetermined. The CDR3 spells CASSLGGWTGELFF. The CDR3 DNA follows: TGTGCCAGCAGCTTAGGGGGTTGGACCGGGGAGCTGTTTTTT.